Included here is one T cell receptor beta chain sequence, with context. The germline gene is not matched at one end of the junction; a read error may be the cause. This specimen belongs to a study of spatial heterogeneity in lung cancer. As for time point: sample taken at primary tumor resection. The CDR3 has 13 amino acids. Germline CDR1 reads SQVTM; CDR2 reads ANQGSEA. TCRdb re-called the 5' RACE reads with MiXCR, one entry per CDR3 protein. The sample has fewer than 45,000 distinct CDR3 sequences; nearly 7% are singletons. The genes are TRBV29-1 and TRBJ1-1, with no clear D. Sequencing used PBMCs, obtained at surgery. The clonotype comes from a female donor with early-stage non-small cell lung cancer. The CDR3 nucleotides read TGCAGTTTTCGACCGAGCATGAACACTGAAGCTTCCTTT. Amino acid sequence: CSFRPSMNTEASF.